Following are 30 T cell receptor beta chains from one sample sequenced in a study of blood T cell repertoires in COVID-19. Clones were read by immunoSEQ multiplex PCR, and TCRdb kept only the in-frame ones, dropping some. The sample includes roughly 160,000 clones, around 90% of them seen just once. Material: peripheral blood. All receptors come from a woman aged 55 to 70 who had recovered from COVID-19.

The chain joins TRBV5-1 to TRBJ2-1, with 7 bases matching TRBD2. The V and J ends lost 0 bases and 9 bases, in that order; junction bases with no gene match: 3. There are 13 residues in the CDR3. Germline V lookup: CDR1 SGHRS, CDR2 YFSETQ. Here the CDR3 reads CASSLELASEQFF. CDR3 in DNA: TGCGCCAGCAGCTTGGAACTAGCGAGTGAGCAGTTCTTC.

The rearrangement joins TRBV28 to TRBJ1-1, with no clear D. Trimming removed 7 bases at V and 1 base at J, with 13 bases between. Germline CDR1 is MDHEN and CDR2 is SYDVKM. CDR3 length: 14 amino acids. The CDR3 here is CASISPNGNTEAFF. In DNA, the CDR3 is TGTGCCAGCATTAGCCCCAACGGGAACACTGAAGCTTTCTTT.

This clone appeared a few times. This chain joins TRBV28 and TRBJ1-1; no definite D call. Germline CDR1 reads MDHEN; CDR2 reads SYDVKM. Trimming left V 7 bases short and J 1 base short, with 7 bases between. CDR3 length: 12 residues. In DNA, the CDR3 is TGTGCCAGCAACGCGGGGAACACTGAAGCTTTCTTT. It codes for CASNAGNTEAFF.

The chain combines TRBV6-5 with TRBJ2-1; TRBD1 matches at 10 bases. The CDR3 is made up of 13 amino acids. Germline CDR1 and CDR2: MNHEY and SVGAGI. V gave up 6 bases and J gave up 8 bases; unmatched junction bases: 4. The CDR3, as DNA: TGTGCCAGCAGAAGACAGGGGGCCGATGAGCAGTTCTTC. Translating gives CASRRQGADEQFF.

This chain joins TRBV4-2 and TRBJ1-3, with D unresolved. The CDR3 has 16 amino acids. The V gene's germline CDR1 is LGHNA and CDR2 YNFKEQ. With 0 bases removed from V and 0 bases from J, the gap between germline ends came to 9 bases. The CDR3: CASSQDLRYSGNTIYF. Here the CDR3 DNA reads TGTGCCAGCAGCCAAGATTTACGGTACTCTGGAAACACCATATATTTT.

The CDR3 sequence is CAARFLTSGSTDTQYF. The CDR3 DNA reads as TGTGCCGCACGTTTCCTGACTAGCGGGAGCACAGATACGCAGTATTTT. The chain employs TRBV2 and TRBJ2-3; 10 positions match TRBD2. The germline V gene encodes CDR1 SNHLY and CDR2 FYNNEI. CDR3 length: 16 residues. Trimming took 11 bases from V and 0 from J; bases not matched to a gene: 11.

The chain recombines TRBV2 with TRBJ1-2, with 10 positions matching TRBD1. J lost 7 bases, V lost 8 bases, and 1 base had no gene match. The germline V gene has CDR1 SNHLY and CDR2 FYNNEI. The CDR3 is made up of 11 amino acids. DNA of the CDR3: TGTGCCAGCGGGACAGGGGTTGGCTACACCTTC. It specifies CASGTGVGYTF.

The gene calls are TRBV5-1 and TRBJ1-2, with 8 bases that match TRBD1. J lost 4 bases, V lost 4 bases, and 6 bases had no gene match. The CDR3 length is 14 residues. Per germline, CDR1 SGHRS and CDR2 YFSETQ. The CDR3 protein is CASSTDREGYGYTF. CDR3 bases: TGCGCCAGCAGCACGGACAGGGAGGGCTATGGCTACACCTTC.

The rearrangement uses TRBV5-1 and TRBJ2-1, with D perhaps matching TRBD2 (5 bases). This CDR3 comprises 16 residues. V was cut by 3 bases and J by 4 bases, with 17 bases left in between. The germline gives CDR1 SGHRS, CDR2 YFSETQ. This CDR3 reads CASSSADPGSYNEQFF. Here the CDR3 DNA reads TGCGCCAGCAGCTCGGCCGATCCGGGGTCTTACAATGAGCAGTTCTTC.

The rearrangement uses TRBV4-3 and TRBJ2-1; 8 bases are shared with TRBD2. The ends lost 3 bases at V and 2 bases at J; junction bases unmatched: 9. Germline V CDR1 and CDR2: LGHNA, YSLEER. The length of the CDR3 is 17 residues. The CDR3 is CASSQMIAGIPYNEQFF. The DNA of the CDR3 is TGCGCCAGCAGCCAGATGATAGCGGGGATCCCCTACAATGAGCAGTTCTTC.

The chain has TRBV28 and TRBJ2-2; 10 bases line up with TRBD1. The CDR3 totals 14 residues. The J segment lost 4 bases and the V segment lost 6 bases, leaving 2 bases of the junction unmatched. CDR1 MDHEN and CDR2 SYDVKM come from the germline V gene. CDR3 coding DNA: TGTGCCAGCAGGACAGGGGGCGGCACCGGGGAGCTGTTTTTT. Its translation: CASRTGGGTGELFF.

The chain joins TRBV9 to TRBJ2-2; 10 bases align to TRBD1. Germline V gene sequence: CDR1 SGDLS, CDR2 YYNGEE. This CDR3 comprises 16 residues. V trimming: 3 bases; J trimming: 9 bases; junction bases outside the gene matches: 11. The CDR3 spells CASSARQGAVTRELFF. The CDR3 coding sequence is TGTGCCAGCAGCGCCCGACAGGGGGCCGTTACAAGGGAGCTGTTTTTT. Combining the CDR3 with reference TRBV9 and TRBJ2-2 gives the whole variable domain DSGVTQTPKHLITATGQRVTLRCSPRSGDLSVYWYQQSLDQGLQFLIQYYNGEERAKGNILERFSAQQFPDLHSELNLSSLELGDSALYFCASSARQGAVTRELFFGEGSRLTVL.

CDR3 DNA: TGTGCCAGCAGCTTAGATAGGGGAGGGGACACAAGCACAGATACGCAGTATTTT. Protein: CASSLDRGGDTSTDTQYF. V is TRBV7-9 and J is TRBJ2-3; D perhaps matches TRBD2 (7 bases). In germline, CDR1 is SEHNR, CDR2 FQNEAQ (reference sequence). The CDR3 runs to 18 residues. Trimming cost V 1 base and J 0 bases, with 17 bases left between them.

CDR3 DNA: TGTGCCAGTAGTATTCTTGGGGCGGTGAACACTGAAGCTTTCTTT. Its translation is CASSILGAVNTEAFF. This chain joins TRBV19 and TRBJ1-1; D possibly corresponds to TRBD1 (5 bases). Germline V lookup: CDR1 LNHDA, CDR2 SQIVND (reference sequence). Trimming cost V 3 bases and J 0 bases, with 11 bases left between them. The CDR3 spans 15 residues. The full variable domain, completed using reference TRBV19 and TRBJ1-1, is DGGITQSPKYLFRKEGQNVTLSCEQNLNHDAMYWYRQDPGQGLRLIYYSQIVNDFQKGDIAEGYSVSREKKESFPLTVTSAQKNPTAFYLCASSILGAVNTEAFFGQGTRLTVV.

The chain carries TRBV7-2 and TRBJ2-7, with 8 nucleotides matching TRBD1. This CDR3 has 14 amino acids. V shed 1 base and J 4 bases; nucleotides not matched to a gene: 3. Germline lookup yields CDR1 SGHTA and CDR2 FQGNSA. The CDR3 DNA is TGTGCCAGCAGCTTAGGGACAGGGTTTTACGAGCAGTACTTC. Protein product: CASSLGTGFYEQYF. The full variable domain, completed using reference TRBV7-2 and TRBJ2-7, is GAGVSQSPSNKVTEKGKDVELRCDPISGHTALYWYRQSLGQGLEFLIYFQGNSAPDKSGLPSDRFSAERTGGSVSTLTIQRTQQEDSAVYLCASSLGTGFYEQYFGPGTRLTVT.

This clone was seen once. The chain links TRBV6-1 to TRBJ1-2; maybe TRBD1 (5 bases). CDR3 length: 14 amino acids. V was trimmed by 2 bases and J by 6 bases, leaving 13 bases between them. CDR1 and CDR2 (germline): MNHNS, SASEGT. CDR3 loop: CASSEFRGTNGYTF. For the CDR3, the DNA is TGTGCCAGCAGTGAATTTAGGGGAACGAATGGCTACACCTTC.

V and J are TRBV6-2 or TRBV6-3 and TRBJ1-5, with TRBD1 identical over 8 bases. Trimming removed 5 bases from V and 0 bases from J; junction bases left unmatched: 12. The CDR3 length is 18 residues. Germline CDR1 is MNHEY and CDR2 is SVGEGT. In nucleotides, the CDR3 is TGTGCCAGCAGTCCCTGGACAGGGTCCACTTATAGCAATCAGCCCCAGCATTTT. Amino acid sequence: CASSPWTGSTYSNQPQHF.

In this sample, this clone turned up a few times. The chain recombines TRBV19 with TRBJ1-4; the D gene is possibly TRBD1 (6 bases). Trimming shortened V by 5 bases and J by 6 bases, and 13 bases separated the two germline ends. The V gene's germline CDR1 is LNHDA and CDR2 SQIVND (reference sequence). The CDR3 is 14 amino acids. CDR3 sequence: CASSLSGGDEKLFF. Written as DNA, the CDR3 is TGTGCCAGTAGTTTATCGGGGGGCGATGAAAAACTGTTTTTT.

The chain combines TRBV30 with TRBJ1-3; 10 nucleotides align to TRBD1. J gave up 8 bases and V 7 bases, and 5 bases lay outside the gene matches. CDR1 is GTSNPN and CDR2 is SVGIG in the germline V gene (reference sequence). The CDR3 sequence is 12 residues long. This CDR3 is CASTGGSDTIYF. DNA of the CDR3: TGTGCCTCGACAGGGGGCTCAGACACCATATATTTT.

The rearrangement links TRBV13 to TRBJ2-7; 8 bases line up with TRBD1. V lost 3 bases and J lost 6; bases outside the gene matches: 4. The CDR3 spans 13 residues. From germline, CDR1 is PRHDT and CDR2 FYEKMQ (reference sequence). The CDR3 DNA reads TGTGCCAGCAGCTTCCAGGGGGCGGGCGAGCAGTACTTC. Translation gives CASSFQGAGEQYF. Full variable domain (outside the CDR3, taken from reference TRBV13 and TRBJ2-7): AAGVIQSPRHLIKEKRETATLKCYPIPRHDTVYWYQQGPGQDPQFLISFYEKMQSDKGSIPDRFSAQQFSDYHSELNMSSLELGDSALYFCASSFQGAGEQYFGPGTRLTVT.

The chain recombines TRBV7-8 with TRBJ2-7, with D possibly being TRBD1 (6 bases). Trimming removed 1 base from V and 6 bases from J, with 13 bases in between. CDR1 is SGHVS, CDR2 FQNEAQ, per germline. The CDR3 consists of 14 residues. CDR3 amino acids: CASSLDPGEREQYF. CDR3 DNA sequence: TGTGCCAGCAGCTTAGACCCAGGGGAGCGCGAGCAGTACTTC.

The chain carries TRBV7-9 and TRBJ1-2; D ambiguous. CDR1 is SEHNR and CDR2 is FQNEAQ in the germline V gene (reference sequence). The CDR3 is made up of 17 amino acids. Trimming removed 1 base from V and 8 bases from J, with 23 bases in between. CDR3 in amino acids: CASSLGLGLTGEGGYTF. In DNA, the CDR3 is TGTGCCAGCAGCTTAGGCCTCGGCCTCACGGGAGAAGGGGGCTACACCTTC. Based on the CDR3 plus reference TRBV7-9 and TRBJ1-2, the full variable domain is DTGVSQNPRHKITKRGQNVTFRCDPISEHNRLYWYRQTLGQGPEFLTYFQNEAQLEKSRLLSDRFSAERPKGSFSTLEIQRTEQGDSAMYLCASSLGLGLTGEGGYTFGSGTRLTVV.

This chain joins TRBV28 and TRBJ1-1; TRBD1 might be the D (5 bases). The CDR3 length is 19 residues. V lost 4 bases, J lost 4 bases, and 28 bases lay in between. The germline gives CDR1 MDHEN, CDR2 SYDVKM. In nucleotides, the CDR3 is TGTGCCAGCAGTTCTTTGCTCCAAGGGGCCGATTTTGTTAGCACTGAAGCTTTCTTT. This gives the protein CASSSLLQGADFVSTEAFF.

The chain links TRBV5-1 to TRBJ2-5; TRBD1 matches at 11 bases. Germline V lookup: CDR1 SGHRS, CDR2 YFSETQ. This CDR3 comprises 16 residues. J gave up 0 bases and V 5 bases, and 6 bases lay outside the gene matches. CDR3 region: CASSKGDRGYQETQYF. The CDR3 DNA sequence: TGCGCCAGCAGTAAAGGGGACAGGGGGTACCAAGAGACCCAGTACTTC.

This chain joins TRBV28 and TRBJ2-3, with 10 bases lining up with TRBD2. Per germline, CDR1 MDHEN and CDR2 SYDVKM. The CDR3 extends over 17 amino acids. Unmatched junction bases numbered 11, after V lost 7 bases and J lost 1 base. The CDR3 DNA follows: TGTGCCAGCAAGGTTCTAGCGGGGGAGAGGGGCACAGATACGCAGTATTTT. Translated, it gives CASKVLAGERGTDTQYF.

The rearrangement links TRBV7-9 to TRBJ2-2, with TRBD2 matching 10 bases. The CDR3 sequence is 15 residues long. V shed 5 bases and J 2 bases; nucleotides not matched to a gene: 2. In germline, CDR1 is SEHNR, CDR2 FQNEAQ (reference sequence). The DNA of the CDR3 is TGTGCCAGCAGCCGGACTAGCGGTAACACCGGGGAGCTGTTTTTT. Residues: CASSRTSGNTGELFF.

J is TRBJ2-3 and V is TRBV4-2, with 9 bases lining up with TRBD1. Germline loops: CDR1 LGHNA, CDR2 YNFKEQ. There are 16 residues in the CDR3. With 4 bases clipped from V and 3 bases from J, the junction kept 8 bases outside the gene matches. CDR3 sequence reads: CASSLQGTGRTDTQYF. In nucleotides, the CDR3 is TGTGCCAGCAGCCTACAGGGGACAGGGAGGACAGATACGCAGTATTTT.

The V call is TRBV19, the J call TRBJ1-4; D remains ambiguous. Deletions cut 7 bases from V and 8 bases from J, with 23 bases between. There are 16 residues in the CDR3. Germline CDR1 LNHDA, CDR2 SQIVND (reference sequence). The CDR3 DNA is TGTGCCAGTACCCTAAGGGAGAGGTCTTCTCTCGAAAAACTGTTTTTT. Its protein is CASTLRERSSLEKLFF. Based on the CDR3 plus reference TRBV19 and TRBJ1-4, the full variable domain is DGGITQSPKYLFRKEGQNVTLSCEQNLNHDAMYWYRQDPGQGLRLIYYSQIVNDFQKGDIAEGYSVSREKKESFPLTVTSAQKNPTAFYLCASTLRERSSLEKLFFGSGTQLSVL.

The chain carries TRBV10-3 and TRBJ1-4; 7 nucleotides line up with TRBD1. Germline loops: CDR1 ENHRY, CDR2 SYGVKD. The CDR3 runs 16 residues. After removal of 3 bases from V and 9 bases from J, the junction contained 13 bases not matched to a gene. The DNA for the CDR3 is TGTGCCATCAGTGAAACGCCGGACAGGTCTATCCAAAAACTGTTTTTT. It translates to CAISETPDRSIQKLFF.

The chain has TRBV7-9 and TRBJ2-7; 10 bases fit TRBD1. Germline loops: CDR1 SEHNR, CDR2 FQNEAQ (reference sequence). The CDR3 has 15 amino acids. V lost 5 bases to trimming and J lost 3 bases; unmatched junction nucleotides: 7. The CDR3 DNA is TGTGCCAGCAGCCCTAGACAGGGGGCGATCTACGAGCAGTACTTC. The encoded protein is CASSPRQGAIYEQYF. Drawing the rest from reference TRBV7-9 and TRBJ2-7, the complete variable domain is DTGVSQNPRHKITKRGQNVTFRCDPISEHNRLYWYRQTLGQGPEFLTYFQNEAQLEKSRLLSDRFSAERPKGSFSTLEIQRTEQGDSAMYLCASSPRQGAIYEQYFGPGTRLTVT.